A single T cell receptor beta chain is shown here with its context. The antigen is not known. V dropped 6 bases and J dropped 2 bases, with 8 bases sitting between them. The CDR3 has 12 residues. CDR1 SQVTM and CDR2 ANQGSEA come from the germline V gene. Patients included in sequencing had previously demonstrated CD8+CD57+ cell expansion by flow cytometry. Every patient was diagnosed with severe acquired aplastic anemia. The blood sampling took place in patients who had so far received no therapy. Genomic DNA templated the TCR beta VDJ and CDR3 profiling. MiXCR, applied by TCRdb to the reads, yields one record per CDR3 protein. The sample carries some 140,000 distinct CDR3 sequences, roughly 49% recorded once. These data come from a study of CD8+CD57+ T cells in acquired aplastic anemia. Whole-study context: Sorted CD4+ and CD8+ cells yielded about 3.1 ug of DNA on average.

Findings and limits, study-wide: Both patients and controls carried the same twenty-nine CD8+ CDR3 sequences.

Sample: sorted CD4+, CD8+, or CD8+CD57+ T cells (not recorded which) from PBMCs. The chain uses TRBV29-1 and TRBJ1-3, with a possible D match to TRBD1 (6 bases). The receptor's source is a human donor with aplastic anemia. The CDR3 coding sequence is TGCAGCGTACCAGGGGCTGGAAACACCATATATTTT. Protein product: CSVPGAGNTIYF.